This T cell receptor beta chain stems from a study of blood T cell repertoires in COVID-19. In the study's own analysis: How many nucleated cells were present was estimated from reference gene primer amplification. Produced via immunoSEQ multiplex PCR; TCRdb's table is partial and in-frame only. The DNA was the basis for D and trimming; V, J and clone size are from that table. The sample includes 120,000 to 150,000 clones, 88% of them seen just once. The CDR3 spans 18 residues. V was pared by 0 bases and J by 2 bases, with 17 bases between. Germline V CDR1 and CDR2: LGHNA, YNFKEQ. The source material was peripheral blood. V and J are TRBV4-2 and TRBJ1-3, with a tentative D call TRBD1 (5 bases). This TCR was sampled from a man aged 45 to 65 with active or convalescent COVID-19. CDR3 sequence reads: CASSQEGVRGGTGNTIYF. DNA for the CDR3: TGTGCCAGCAGCCAAGAAGGCGTAAGGGGTGGCACTGGAAACACCATATATTTT.